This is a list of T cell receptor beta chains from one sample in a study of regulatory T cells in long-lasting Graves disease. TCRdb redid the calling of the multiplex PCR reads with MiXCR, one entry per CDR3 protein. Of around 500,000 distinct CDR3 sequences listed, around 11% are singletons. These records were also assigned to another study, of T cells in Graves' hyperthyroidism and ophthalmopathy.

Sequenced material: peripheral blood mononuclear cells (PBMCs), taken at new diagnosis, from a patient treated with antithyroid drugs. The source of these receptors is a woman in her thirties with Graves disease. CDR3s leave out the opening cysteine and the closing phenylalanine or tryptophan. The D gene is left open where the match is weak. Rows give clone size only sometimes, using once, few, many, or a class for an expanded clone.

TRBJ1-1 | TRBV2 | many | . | ASIRGNTEAF
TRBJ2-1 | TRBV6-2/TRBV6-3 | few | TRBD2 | ASSYTGLDGQF
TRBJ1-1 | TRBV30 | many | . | AWNLGQINTEAF
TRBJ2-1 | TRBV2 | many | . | ASSGDRGEQF
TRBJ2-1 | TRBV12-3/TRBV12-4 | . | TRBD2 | ASSSIAGVVYNEQF
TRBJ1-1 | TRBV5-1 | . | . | ASSGGAGGYTEAF
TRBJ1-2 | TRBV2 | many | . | ASSRDINYGYT
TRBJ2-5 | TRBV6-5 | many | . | ASSYSIKETQY
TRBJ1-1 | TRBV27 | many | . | ASSLSPGAGATEAF
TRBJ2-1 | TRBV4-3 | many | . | ASSQGIFTDNEQF
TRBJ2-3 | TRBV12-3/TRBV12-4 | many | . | ASSPPGPHMQY
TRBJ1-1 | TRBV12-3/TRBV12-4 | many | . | ASSIRSTGSTEAF
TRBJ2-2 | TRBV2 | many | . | ASSGVRTGELF
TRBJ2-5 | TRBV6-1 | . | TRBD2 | ASTNGAGVETQY
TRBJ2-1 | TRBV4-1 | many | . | ASTADYNEQF
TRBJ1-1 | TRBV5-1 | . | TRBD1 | ASSLGTGFTEAF
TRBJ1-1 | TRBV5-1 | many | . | ASSWGGDTEAF
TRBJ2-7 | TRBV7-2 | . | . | ASSTHLGTALFEQY
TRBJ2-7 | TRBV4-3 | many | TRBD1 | ASSQDRGGAWEQY
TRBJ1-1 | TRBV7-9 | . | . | ASSSGQTEAF
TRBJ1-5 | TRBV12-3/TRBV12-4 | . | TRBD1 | ASSLTGTGVEPQH
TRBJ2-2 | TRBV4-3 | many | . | ASSHGKGGSRGTGELF
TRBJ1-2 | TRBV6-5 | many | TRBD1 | ASSYKGAYGYT
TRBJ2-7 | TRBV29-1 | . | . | SVEIRGAYYEQY
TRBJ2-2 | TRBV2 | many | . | ASSEALPGYTGELF
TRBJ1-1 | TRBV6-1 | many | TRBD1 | ASMHRGITEAF
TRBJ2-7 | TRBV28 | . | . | ASRKKRIWGNYEQY
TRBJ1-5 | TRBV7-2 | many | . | ASSLASQVGNQPQH
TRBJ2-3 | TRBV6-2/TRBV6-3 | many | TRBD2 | ASSYLTSGRGADTQY
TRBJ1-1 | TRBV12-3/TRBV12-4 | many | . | ASSFAEGTEAF
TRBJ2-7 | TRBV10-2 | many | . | ASSESARLTPLRDEQY
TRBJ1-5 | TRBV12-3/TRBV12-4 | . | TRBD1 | ASNPGQGMDQPQH
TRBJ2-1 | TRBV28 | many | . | ASNKDSYNEQF
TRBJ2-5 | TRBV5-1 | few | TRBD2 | ASSLMVVGGVEETQY
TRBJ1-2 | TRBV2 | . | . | ASLTVYGYT